Sequencing of this TCR beta chain was carried out in a study of technical replicates of blood from a few donors (dated by TCRdb to 2015 to 2018). Spanning cysteine to phenylalanine, the CDR3 consists of 16 amino acids. Only the CDR3 part of the read is kept: 48 bases, read in frame from the first base. V drops 4 bases and J drops 0 bases, leaving 14 bases in between. As encoded in the germline V gene, CDR1 is SGHRS while CDR2 is YFSETQ. Details on this clone: Its antigen has not been determined. No base quality information exists; no much larger clone differs at one position.

To prepare the library, the immunoSEQ multiplex PCR assay was applied. Here the immuneACCESS table is served through TCRdb, limited to in-frame sequences with V and J called. Missing clones are a known gap in these copies; in checked studies unresolved V genes cover under half, and the rest lacks a known reason. Here the sample has over 50,000 clones; more than 85% occur a single time. Just over 5% of the sample is in the top ten clones. The sequenced sample consisted of PBMCs. The chain couples TRBV5-1 to TRBJ2-1, with a tentative D gene TRBD1 over 5 matching bases. This receptor was identified in a human donor in good health. Some clones in this sample may be carry-over from other donors' samples. Here is the DNA: TGCGCCAGCAGCGCCCTAGGGGTTTCCTCCTACAATGAGCAGTTCTTC. This translates into CASSALGVSSYNEQFF. The reference TRBV5-1 and TRBJ2-1 proteins fill in what lies around the CDR3, so the full variable domain reads KAGVTQTPRYLIKTRGQQVTLSCSPISGHRSVSWYQQTPGQGLQFLFEYFSETQRNKGNFPGRFSGRQFSNSRSEMNVSTLELGDSALYLCASSALGVSSYNEQFFGPGTRLTVL.